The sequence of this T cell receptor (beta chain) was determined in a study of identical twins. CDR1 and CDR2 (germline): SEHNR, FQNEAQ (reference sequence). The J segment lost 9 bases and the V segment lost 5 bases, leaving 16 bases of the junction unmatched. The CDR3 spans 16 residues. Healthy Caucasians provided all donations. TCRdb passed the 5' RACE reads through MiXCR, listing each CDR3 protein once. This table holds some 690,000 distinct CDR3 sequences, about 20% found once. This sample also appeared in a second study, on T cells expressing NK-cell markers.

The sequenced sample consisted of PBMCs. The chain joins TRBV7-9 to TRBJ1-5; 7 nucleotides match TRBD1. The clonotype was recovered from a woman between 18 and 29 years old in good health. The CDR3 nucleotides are TGTGCCAGCAGCCTCTCGACAGGGAGCGTATCACGGCCCCAGCATTTT. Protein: CASSLSTGSVSRPQHF.